The rows below give T cell receptor beta chains drawn from one sample of a study of shared clonotypes between healthy human individuals. Data came from immunoSEQ multiplex PCR; TCRdb stores just in-frame clones and leaves some out. The sample shows about 480,000 clones, around 79% of them seen only once. Sequencing input: PBMCs. Every receptor here comes from a woman aged 40 to 50 in good health. Some clones in this sample may be carry-over from other donors' samples. Each CDR3 is given with its conserved first and last residue. The D gene is left open where the match is weak. Clone size is stated in some rows and not others, as once, few, many or a class when expanded.

>TRBJ2-1|TRBV29-1|NA|TRBD2
TGCAGCGTGGCATTACAGGGGATTCTAGCGGGAAAACGCTCCTACAATGAGCAGTTCTTC
CSVALQGILAGKRSYNEQFF
>TRBJ2-5|TRBV5-1|NA|NA
TGCGCCAGCAGCTTGTCTCAAGGGTCCCAAGAGACCCAGTACTTC
CASSLSQGSQETQYF
>TRBJ2-1|TRBV4-2|NA|TRBD2
TGTGCCAGCAGCCAAGATTGGAGGACTAGCGGAAGTGGGGAGCAGTTCTTC
CASSQDWRTSGSGEQFF
>TRBJ2-3|TRBV19|NA|TRBD2
TGTGCCAGTAGTATGACGAGGACTAGCGGTACGCAGTATTTT
CASSMTRTSGTQYF
>TRBJ1-1|TRBV5-8|NA|NA
TGTGCCAGCAGCTTGAAAAACGGAAGGACTGAAGCTTTCTTT
CASSLKNGRTEAFF
>TRBJ1-2|TRBV28|NA|NA
TGTGCCAGCAGTTTACCCCAAGGACTTAATGGCTACACCTTC
CASSLPQGLNGYTF
>TRBJ2-1|TRBV7-8|once|NA
TGTGCCAGCAGCCCAAGGACAGCGAGCTCCTACAATGAGCAGTTCTTC
CASSPRTASSYNEQFF
>TRBJ2-3|TRBV7-8|NA|NA
TGTGCCAGCAGCTTAGGATGGGGCGGGAGCACAGATACGCAGTATTTT
CASSLGWGGSTDTQYF
>TRBJ2-3|TRBV28|NA|NA
TGTGCCACGGGCCGGACTTGGGGACGCACAGATACGCAGTATTTT
CATGRTWGRTDTQYF
>TRBJ1-5|TRBV2|NA|NA
TGTGCCAGCAGCCAGCAGCGTCTTGATCAGCCCCAGCATTTT
CASSQQRLDQPQHF
>TRBJ2-1|TRBV7-9|NA|TRBD2
TGTGCCAGCAGCTCCGGGACTAGCGGCTCCGAAGAATCTCTGAATGAGCAGTTCTTC
CASSSGTSGSEESLNEQFF
>TRBJ2-1|TRBV11-1|NA|NA
TGTGCCAGCAAACTGGACTCCTGGAACGATGAGCAGTTCTTC
CASKLDSWNDEQFF
>TRBJ1-2|TRBV19|NA|TRBD1
TGTGCCAGTAGTGGACCGGGACAGGGGGCTAACTATGGCTACACCTTC
CASSGPGQGANYGYTF
>TRBJ2-4|TRBV7-8|NA|NA
TGTGCCAGCAGCAACGACAGGTCCAACATTCAGTACTTC
CASSNDRSNIQYF
>TRBJ1-1|TRBV27|NA|NA
TGTGCCAGCAGTTCGGGGCACGGGAACACTGAAGCTTTCTTT
CASSSGHGNTEAFF
>TRBJ2-3|TRBV6-1|NA|NA
TGTGCCAGCAGGGGGACTAGCACAGATACGCAGTATTTT
CASRGTSTDTQYF
>TRBJ2-2|TRBV5-1|NA|NA
TGCGCCAGCAGCTTGGGTTTAAACACCGGGGAGCTGTTTTTT
CASSLGLNTGELFF
>TRBJ2-1|TRBV6-1|NA|NA
TGTGCCAGCAAGGACCCTTCCTACAATGAGCAGTTCTTC
CASKDPSYNEQFF
>TRBJ2-3|TRBV4-3|many|NA
TGCGCCAGCAGCCAAGAGCGTGGAGCAGATACGCAGTATTTT
CASSQERGADTQYF
>TRBJ1-1|TRBV11-2|NA|NA
TGTGCCAGCAGCTTAGGACAGGTCGAGGGAGCTTTCTTT
CASSLGQVEGAFF
>TRBJ2-6|TRBV19|NA|TRBD1
TGTGCCAGTAGTAAGGGACAGGGAGCCTCTGGGGCCAACGTCCTGACTTTC
CASSKGQGASGANVLTF
>TRBJ2-2|TRBV2|NA|NA
TGTGCCAGCAGTGAGGTTCTATTGGTCGGGGAGCTGTTTTTT
CASSEVLLVGELFF
>TRBJ2-1|TRBV5-1|NA|TRBD2
TGCGCCAGCAGCTTGGCTGCCGGTAGCGGGTTTTACAATGAGCAGTTCTTC
CASSLAAGSGFYNEQFF
>TRBJ2-7|TRBV29-1|once|NA
TGCAGCGCCCCCCGGGACGTGGCCTCCTACGAGCAGTACTTC
CSAPRDVASYEQYF
>TRBJ2-1|TRBV27|NA|TRBD1
TGTGCCAGCAGTCTCCGGACAGGGCGCAACAATGAGCAGTTCTTC
CASSLRTGRNNEQFF